These 28 T cell receptor beta chains were sequenced from one sample in a study of T cell responses to AZD1222 COVID-19 vaccine. The assay was immunoSEQ multiplex PCR, and TCRdb's table has in-frame clones only and misses some. The repertoire holds 120,000 or so clones, with around 91% as singletons. The specimen comprised peripheral blood, sampled on day 0 of MenACWY control vaccination. The origin of the receptors is an adult in good health.

The gene calls are TRBV6-1 and TRBJ1-6; 7 nucleotides match TRBD1. Trimming took 0 bases from V and 6 from J; bases not matched to a gene: 5. Germline values: CDR1 MNHNS, CDR2 SASEGT. The CDR3 totals 16 residues. The CDR3: CASSEAGTAFNSPLHF. CDR3 bases: TGTGCCAGCAGTGAAGCAGGGACAGCCTTTAATTCACCCCTCCACTTT.

This rearrangement joins TRBV5-1 to TRBJ2-5, with 9 bases that match TRBD1. This CDR3 is 17 amino acids long. Germline V gene data show CDR1 as SGHRS and CDR2 as YFSETQ. V lost 4 bases and J lost 4; bases outside the gene matches: 14. CDR3 DNA sequence: TGCGCCAGCAGCCTAGGACAGGGGACAGGTCAGGCAGAGACCCAGTACTTC. Its protein product is CASSLGQGTGQAETQYF. Variable domain in full (rest from reference TRBV5-1 and TRBJ2-5): KAGVTQTPRYLIKTRGQQVTLSCSPISGHRSVSWYQQTPGQGLQFLFEYFSETQRNKGNFPGRFSGRQFSNSRSEMNVSTLELGDSALYLCASSLGQGTGQAETQYFGPGTRLLVL.

The genes are TRBV4-1 and TRBJ2-1, with 8 bases lining up with TRBD1. Looked up from germline, CDR1 is MGHRA and CDR2 is YSYEKL. CDR3 length: 18 amino acids. Trimming removed 2 bases from V and 9 bases from J; junction bases left unmatched: 18. CDR3 region: CASSQYIQGAIAMGEQFF. CDR3 DNA: TGCGCCAGCAGCCAATATATTCAGGGGGCGATCGCAATGGGTGAGCAGTTCTTC.

In its sample, this clone was seen a few times. This chain joins TRBV6-5 and TRBJ1-5; TRBD1 is a possible D gene (5 bases). The CDR3 is 13 amino acids. From germline, CDR1 is MNHEY and CDR2 SVGAGI. V lost 8 bases and J lost 5, with 13 bases in between. CDR3 protein: CASGAGAYQPQHF. Here the CDR3 DNA reads TGTGCCAGCGGAGCCGGGGCTTATCAGCCCCAGCATTTT.

This clone was counted once. This chain uses TRBV30 with TRBJ2-7; D remains unclear. This CDR3 is built from 14 residues. The V end lost 0 bases, the J end lost 6 bases, and 15 bases lay between the germline ends. Germline CDR1 is GTSNPN and CDR2 is SVGIG (reference sequence). The CDR3 spells CAWSVPERWFEQYF. The CDR3 nucleotides read TGTGCCTGGAGTGTACCCGAACGGTGGTTCGAGCAGTACTTC.

This clone was detected once. The rearrangement joins TRBV21-1 to TRBJ2-3. TRBV21-1 is listed as a pseudogene. The CDR3 runs 16 residues. The chain's CDR3 is CASSNYNRASTDTQYF. The DNA of the CDR3 is TGTGCCAGCAGCAATTACAATCGAGCTAGCACAGATACGCAGTATTTT.

J is TRBJ2-1 and V is TRBV27; D unresolved. From germline, CDR1 is MNHEY and CDR2 SMNVEV (reference sequence). V was trimmed by 1 base and J by 0 bases, leaving 10 bases between them. CDR3 length: 16 residues. CDR3 bases: TGTGCCAGCAGTTTATTTGCGGATATCTCCTACAATGAGCAGTTCTTC. This gives the protein CASSLFADISYNEQFF.

This chain joins TRBV14 and TRBJ2-5; TRBD1 matches 8 bases. The V gene's germline CDR1 is SGHDN and CDR2 FVKESK. The CDR3 has 15 residues. Trimming cost V 4 bases and J 2 bases; bases outside gene matches: 6. CDR3 loop: CASSPGTGPQETQYF. CDR3 bases: TGTGCCAGCAGCCCCGGGACAGGACCACAAGAGACCCAGTACTTC.

The V and J genes are TRBV19 and TRBJ1-1; D not certain. The germline CDR1 and CDR2 sequences are LNHDA and SQIVND (reference sequence). The CDR3 contains 15 residues. Trimming left V 6 bases short and J 0 bases short, with 14 bases between. The CDR3, as DNA: TGTGCCAGTAGAGACCCATCTGGGCTGAACACTGAAGCTTTCTTT. Protein: CASRDPSGLNTEAFF.

The rearrangement uses TRBV28 and TRBJ2-3; D may correspond to TRBD1 or TRBD2 (6 bases each). Germline CDR1 reads MDHEN; CDR2 reads SYDVKM. This CDR3 has 15 amino acids. Trimming cost V 3 bases and J 2 bases, with 12 bases left between them. CDR3 loop: CASSFSGGTTDTQYF. The CDR3 coding sequence is TGTGCCAGCAGTTTTTCCGGGGGCACCACAGATACGCAGTATTTT.

The rearrangement links TRBV9 to TRBJ2-3, with D uncertain. Germline V gene data show CDR1 as SGDLS and CDR2 as YYNGEE. The CDR3 runs to 14 residues. V dropped 0 bases and J dropped 2 bases, with 7 bases sitting between them. CDR3 sequence reads: CASSVDWNTDTQYF. CDR3 nucleotide sequence: TGTGCCAGCAGCGTAGACTGGAACACAGATACGCAGTATTTT.

The rearrangement joins TRBV7-2 to TRBJ1-2; no clear D. This CDR3 is built from 11 residues. Trimming took 5 bases from V and 5 from J, leaving 6 bases between them. Per germline, CDR1 SGHTA and CDR2 FQGNSA. The CDR3 protein is CASSEGYGYTF. The CDR3 bases are TGTGCCAGCAGCGAAGGGTATGGCTACACCTTC.

The J gene is TRBJ1-6, the V gene TRBV6-5; D is perhaps TRBD1 (5 bases). Germline V CDR1 and CDR2: MNHEY, SVGAGI. Trimming removed 8 bases at V and 8 bases at J, with 10 bases between. This CDR3 has 12 amino acids. The CDR3 sequence is CASRTGHSPLHF. CDR3 bases: TGTGCCAGCCGGACGGGGCATTCACCCCTCCACTTT.

This clone was observed once. The gene calls are TRBV6-5 and TRBJ2-3, with TRBD2 matching over 9 bases. Trimming cost V 4 bases and J 0 bases; bases outside gene matches: 5. The CDR3 is 16 residues long. Looked up from germline, CDR1 is MNHEY and CDR2 is SVGAGI. CDR3 DNA: TGTGCCAGCAGTTCCCTAGCGGGATTAAGCACAGATACGCAGTATTTT. Its protein product is CASSSLAGLSTDTQYF.

The chain recombines TRBV6-1 with TRBJ1-1; D uncertain. Per germline, CDR1 MNHNS and CDR2 SASEGT. The germline V and J ends were trimmed by 1 base and 8 bases, with 14 bases remaining between them. This CDR3 is 14 amino acids long. The CDR3 DNA reads TGTGCCAGCAGTGAAGGTCGGGGTGGACCCGAAGCTTTCTTT. Protein product: CASSEGRGGPEAFF.

The gene calls are TRBV19 and TRBJ1-2; 10 bases line up with TRBD1. This CDR3 has 16 residues. Trimming at V came to 2 bases and at J to 3 bases, leaving 6 bases not matched to a gene. Germline assignment: CDR1 LNHDA and CDR2 SQIVND (reference sequence). CDR3 sequence reads: CASSIWGQGPHYGYTF. CDR3 sequence (DNA): TGTGCCAGTAGTATATGGGGACAGGGGCCCCACTATGGCTACACCTTC.

The chain links TRBV3-1 (or the pseudogene TRBV3-2) to TRBJ1-1, with no clear D. CDR3 length: 15 residues. Trimming cost V 2 bases and J 0 bases, with 10 bases left between them. Germline CDR1 LGHDT, CDR2 YNNKEL (reference sequence). The CDR3 DNA follows: TGTGCCAGCAGCCAATTACCCGCGATGAACACTGAAGCTTTCTTT. It is translated as CASSQLPAMNTEAFF.

V and J are TRBV7-9 and TRBJ1-4; 8 bases align to TRBD1. Germline V CDR1 and CDR2: SEHNR, FQNEAQ (reference sequence). V lost 1 base and J lost 8; bases outside the gene matches: 3. The CDR3 consists of 14 residues. Here the CDR3 reads CASSLGTGREKLFF. CDR3 in DNA: TGTGCCAGCAGCTTAGGGACAGGGCGGGAAAAACTGTTTTTT.

This rearrangement joins TRBV19 to TRBJ2-1; 8 bases line up with TRBD1. Germline loops: CDR1 LNHDA, CDR2 SQIVND (reference sequence). V was pared by 2 bases and J by 8 bases, with 8 bases of the junction left unmatched. The CDR3 has 15 amino acids. CDR3 in amino acids: CASSIRRGRFDEQFF. CDR3 nucleotides: TGTGCCAGTAGTATACGCAGGGGGCGGTTTGATGAGCAGTTCTTC.

The table lists this clone with a count of one. The chain carries TRBV28 and TRBJ2-7; TRBD2 matches 8 bases. V gave up 3 bases and J gave up 3 bases; unmatched junction bases: 4. This CDR3 contains 14 residues. The V gene's germline CDR1 is MDHEN and CDR2 SYDVKM. The CDR3 nucleotides are TGTGCCAGCAGTTTCGTTGCGGGGGGCTACGAGCAGTACTTC. Translated, it gives CASSFVAGGYEQYF.

The chain carries TRBV3-1 (or the pseudogene TRBV3-2) and TRBJ1-2; D ambiguous. The germline V gene encodes CDR1 LGHDT and CDR2 YNNKEL (reference sequence). The CDR3 totals 14 residues. The V end lost 1 base, the J end lost 3 bases, and 9 bases lay between the germline ends. The CDR3 nucleotides are TGTGCCAGCAGCCAAGGCTATGTCTACTATGGCTACACCTTC. This codes for CASSQGYVYYGYTF.

This chain uses TRBV7-9 with TRBJ2-7, with TRBD2 matching 9 bases. This CDR3 spans 14 amino acids. V gave up 4 bases and J gave up 3 bases; unmatched junction bases: 4. The V gene's germline CDR1 is SEHNR and CDR2 FQNEAQ (reference sequence). The CDR3 DNA sequence: TGTGCCAGCAGCTCGGCGGGAGGGGACTACGAGCAGTACTTC. It translates to CASSSAGGDYEQYF.

The rearrangement joins TRBV27 to TRBJ2-3; the D gene is possibly TRBD2 (6 bases). The CDR3 is 15 residues long. V lost 3 bases and J lost 1, with 11 bases in between. Germline assignment: CDR1 MNHEY and CDR2 SMNVEV (reference sequence). The CDR3 coding sequence is TGTGCCAGCAGTTTTGGCGGGGAAGGCACAGATACGCAGTATTTT. Its translation is CASSFGGEGTDTQYF.

This chain links TRBV7-6 with TRBJ2-1, with D perhaps TRBD1 (6 bases). The germline CDR1 and CDR2 sequences are SGHVS and FNYEAQ. This CDR3 contains 15 residues. Trimming cost V 1 base and J 4 bases, with 11 bases left between them. The DNA for the CDR3 is TGTGCCAGCAGCTTAGAGGCAGGGGCGTACAATGAGCAGTTCTTC. This translates into CASSLEAGAYNEQFF.

The chain couples TRBV10-1 to TRBJ2-3, with 10 bases matching TRBD2. V gave up 8 bases and J gave up 4 bases; unmatched junction bases: 3. Germline loops: CDR1 WNHNN, CDR2 SYGVQD (reference sequence). The CDR3 runs to 13 residues. The CDR3 DNA sequence: TGCGCCAGCCAGCGGGGGGGCGCAGATACGCAGTATTTT. Protein sequence: CASQRGGADTQYF.

The chain has TRBV3-1 (or the pseudogene TRBV3-2) and TRBJ2-7; 8 bases match TRBD1. The CDR3 extends over 20 amino acids. V shed 1 base, J shed 0 bases, and the junction held 17 bases outside the gene matches. Germline V gene sequence: CDR1 LGHDT, CDR2 YNNKEL (reference sequence). CDR3 amino acids: CASSQGLAGGNLFSSYEQYV. The CDR3 bases are TGTGCCAGCAGCCAAGGGTTGGCAGGGGGCAATCTTTTTAGCTCCTACGAGCAGTACGTC.

This rearrangement joins TRBV5-4 to TRBJ2-5; TRBD2 aligns across 9 bases. V was pared by 4 bases and J by 1 base, with 8 bases of the junction left unmatched. Germline CDR1 reads SGHNT; CDR2 reads YYREEE (reference sequence). The CDR3 contains 16 residues. CDR3 residues: CASSPVGGRAQETQYF. CDR3 bases: TGTGCCAGCAGCCCTGTGGGCGGGAGGGCCCAAGAGACCCAGTACTTC.

This clone has only one observation. This chain links TRBV27 with TRBJ1-2; 8 nucleotides line up with TRBD1. Per germline, CDR1 MNHEY and CDR2 SMNVEV (reference sequence). The CDR3 length is 14 residues. Germline trimming cut 5 bases from V and 8 bases from J; bases unmatched to any gene: 10. Here the CDR3 DNA reads TGTGCCAGCAGTACCTCAACAGGGGGGGGCGGCTACACCTTC. Amino acid sequence: CASSTSTGGGGYTF.